Shown below are 11 T cell receptor beta chains from a single sample sequenced in a study of T cells in Graves' hyperthyroidism and ophthalmopathy. The source material, RNA transcripts, was used to amplify TCR beta CDR3 regions. The primer set for the first-round RT-PCR of the TCR CDR3 was HTBI. TCRdb re-called the multiplex PCR reads with MiXCR, one entry per CDR3 protein. The table has roughly 710,000 distinct CDR3 sequences, about a third seen once. The sequencing sample was made of blood. These receptors came from a woman aged 40 to 50 with Graves' hyperthyroidism.

This sequence joins TRBV7-2 and TRBJ2-5, with 9 bases lining up with TRBD2. This CDR3 spans 15 amino acids. With 7 bases clipped from V and 4 bases from J, the junction kept 10 bases outside the gene matches. CDR1 SGHTA and CDR2 FQGNSA come from the germline V gene. CDR3: CASTRSGGRGETQYF. CDR3 DNA sequence: TGTGCCAGCACCCGTAGCGGGGGACGGGGAGAGACCCAGTACTTC.

This clonotype was seen repeatedly, ten times or more. The chain uses TRBV25-1 and TRBJ2-2; 12 bases fit TRBD2. The CDR3 totals 18 residues. The germline V gene has CDR1 MGHDK and CDR2 SYGVNS. V gave up 0 bases and J gave up 1 base; unmatched junction bases: 3. CDR3 DNA sequence: TGTGCCAGCAGTGAATACGTACTAGCGGGGGGGAACACCGGGGAGCTGTTTTTT. This codes for CASSEYVLAGGNTGELFF.

Turning to this clonotype: Germline is not matched at one junction end, which may reflect a read error. This chain links TRBV24-1 with TRBJ1-2; D ambiguous. From germline, CDR1 is KGHDR and CDR2 SFDVKD. This CDR3 is 14 amino acids long. The chain's CDR3 is CAASDLTPSYGYTF. The CDR3 coding sequence is TGTGCCGCCAGTGACCTGACCCCCTCCTATGGCTACACCTTC.

This sequence joins TRBV9 and TRBJ2-7, with a tentative D call TRBD1 (6 bases). The CDR3 is made up of 16 amino acids. Trimming shortened V by 0 bases and J by 4 bases, and 17 bases separated the two germline ends. In germline, CDR1 is SGDLS, CDR2 YYNGEE. The CDR3 region has the DNA TGTGCCAGCAGCGTAGGGGCCCGAGGGGGAACTTACGAGCAGTACTTC. Protein sequence: CASSVGARGGTYEQYF.

The CDR3 nucleotides are TGTGCCAGCAGAAAGGACTTAAACACCGGGGAGCTGTTTTTT. Its translation is CASRKDLNTGELFF. The rearrangement links TRBV12-3 or TRBV12-4 to TRBJ2-2; D may be TRBD2 (5 bases). This CDR3 region has 14 residues. The V and J ends lost 6 bases and 2 bases respectively, with 10 bases between them.

The V call is TRBV4-3, the J call TRBJ1-2; D is undetermined. CDR1 and CDR2 (germline): LGHNA, YSLEER. Trimming stripped 1 base from V and 3 bases from J, with 12 bases between. The CDR3 is 15 amino acids. In DNA, the CDR3 is TGCGCCAGCAGCCAAGCTCACACGTCGGACTATGGCTACACCTTC. This codes for CASSQAHTSDYGYTF.

As concerns this clonotype: This CDR3 fails to terminate in the conserved phenylalanine or tryptophan, so it likely reflects a read error. The V gene is TRBV12-3 or TRBV12-4, the J gene TRBJ2-7, with 8 positions matching TRBD1. This CDR3 region has 14 residues. The trim removed 5 bases at V and 0 bases at J, leaving 3 bases unmatched. CDR3 DNA: TGTGCCAGCAGTAGACAGGGGAACTCCTACGAGCAGTACCTC. Translated: CASSRQGNSYEQYL.

V is TRBV7-9 and J is TRBJ2-7, with a tentative D call TRBD2 (6 bases). Germline V lookup: CDR1 SEHNR, CDR2 FQNEAQ (reference sequence). CDR3 length: 14 residues. Trimming took off 5 bases at V and 5 bases at J, with 16 bases between the two ends. CDR3 in DNA: TGTGCCAGCAGCACCTCGGCAGGGAGGAACGAGCAGTACTTC. It yields the protein CASSTSAGRNEQYF.

This clonotype was picked up one time. This chain links TRBV7-3 with TRBJ2-3; D assignment may be TRBD1 or TRBD2 (5 bases each). Germline CDR1 and CDR2: SGHTA and FQGTGA. This CDR3 region has 14 residues. Trimming stripped 0 bases from V and 8 bases from J, with 12 bases between. The CDR3 coding sequence is TGTGCCAGCAGCTTAACAGGGGCCAGCGGTACGCAGTATTTT. This sequence encodes CASSLTGASGTQYF.

This clonotype came up many times. V usage is TRBV20-1 and J usage is TRBJ1-2; possibly TRBD1 for D (6 bases). Between the trimmed V and J ends, which lost 4 bases and 5 bases, there was a span of 17 bases. The germline CDR1 and CDR2 sequences are DFQATT and SNEGSKA (reference sequence). CDR3 size: 14 residues. The CDR3 DNA sequence: TGCAGTGCTACACTATTACAGGGAGGGTATGGCTACACCTTC. This encodes CSATLLQGGYGYTF.

The chain combines TRBV19 with TRBJ2-7, with 9 bases matching TRBD2. The CDR3 spans 15 residues. The J segment lost 2 bases and the V segment lost 8 bases, leaving 10 bases of the junction unmatched. Germline CDR1 and CDR2: LNHDA and SQIVND (reference sequence). As DNA, the CDR3 is TGTGCCAGTGGGCTAGCGGGACTAGAAACCTACGAGCAGTACTTC. This encodes CASGLAGLETYEQYF.